This T cell receptor beta chain was identified in a study of cytomegalovirus exposure and HLA in healthy donors. Study-wide points: Sequence variants that were highly shared formed a cluster that was likely a sequencing artifact. Three chains linked to CMV were shown in vitro to be specific for CMV antigens.

This CDR3 is 17 amino acids long. Unmatched junction bases numbered 10, after V lost 5 bases and J lost 3 bases. Germline CDR1 reads SEHNR; CDR2 reads FQNEAQ (reference sequence). The primer mix had 60 Vbeta and 13 Jbeta primers. Here immunoSEQ multiplex PCR was the method, and the copy in TCRdb shows in-frame clones only, minus some. The table lists about 76,000 clones, less than 80% of them singletons. A word on this clone: What it recognizes is unknown.

This clonotype was obtained from a man in his thirties or forties in good health and CMV-seronegative. The material sequenced was PBMCs. The chain joins TRBV7-9 to TRBJ1-6; 7 nucleotides line up with TRBD1. CDR3 nucleotides: TGTGCCAGCAGCCGTGGACAGGTACCTATCTATAATTCACCCCTCCACTTT. Its translation is CASSRGQVPIYNSPLHF.